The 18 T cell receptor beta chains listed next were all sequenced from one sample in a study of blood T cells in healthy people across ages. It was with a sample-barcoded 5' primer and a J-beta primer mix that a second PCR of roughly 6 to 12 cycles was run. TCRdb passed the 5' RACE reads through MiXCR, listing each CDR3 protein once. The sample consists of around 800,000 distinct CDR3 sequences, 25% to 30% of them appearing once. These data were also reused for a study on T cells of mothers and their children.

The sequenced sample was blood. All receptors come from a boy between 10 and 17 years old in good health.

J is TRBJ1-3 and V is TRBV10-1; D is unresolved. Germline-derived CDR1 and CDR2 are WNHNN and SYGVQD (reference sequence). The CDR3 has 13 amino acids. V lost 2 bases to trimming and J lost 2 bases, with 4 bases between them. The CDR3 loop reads CASSERPGNTIYF. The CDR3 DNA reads TGCGCCAGCAGTGAGAGGCCTGGAAACACCATATATTTT.

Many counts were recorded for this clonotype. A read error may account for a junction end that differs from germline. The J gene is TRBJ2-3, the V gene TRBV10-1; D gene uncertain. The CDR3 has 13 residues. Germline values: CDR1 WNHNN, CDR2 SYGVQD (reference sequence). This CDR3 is CASSDGSTDTQYF. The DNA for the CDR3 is TGTGCCAGCAGTGACGGGAGCACAGATACGCAGTATTTT.

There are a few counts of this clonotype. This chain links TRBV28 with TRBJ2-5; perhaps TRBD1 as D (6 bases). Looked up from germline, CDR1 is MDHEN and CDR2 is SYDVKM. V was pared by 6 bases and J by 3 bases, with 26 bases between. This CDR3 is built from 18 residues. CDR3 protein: CASSNIWFRDKREETQYF. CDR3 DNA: TGTGCCAGCAGCAATATCTGGTTCCGGGACAAAAGAGAAGAGACCCAGTACTTC.

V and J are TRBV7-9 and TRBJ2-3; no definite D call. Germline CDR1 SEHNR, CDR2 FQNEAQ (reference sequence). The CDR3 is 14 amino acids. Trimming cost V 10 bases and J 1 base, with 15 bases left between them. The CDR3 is CATLPATGTDTQYF. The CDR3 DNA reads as TGTGCCACCCTACCGGCGACTGGCACAGATACGCAGTATTTT.

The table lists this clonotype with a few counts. CDR3 region: CATTVSLSETQYF. The CDR3 DNA follows: TGTGCCACCACCGTATCGCTATCAGAGACCCAGTACTTC. The chain joins TRBV2 to TRBJ2-5; D remains unclear. This CDR3 has 13 amino acids. Germline values: CDR1 SNHLY, CDR2 FYNNEI. Deletions cut 10 bases from V and 4 bases from J, with 16 bases between.

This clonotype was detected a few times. The CDR3 DNA follows: TGTGCCTGGAGTGTAAAAGCGGGGGGGCGCGAGACCCAGTACTTC. It codes for CAWSVKAGGRETQYF. V and J are TRBV30 and TRBJ2-5; 10 bases match TRBD2. The CDR3 is 15 residues long. The V and J ends lost 0 bases and 5 bases, in that order; junction bases with no gene match: 6. Germline-derived CDR1 and CDR2 are GTSNPN and SVGIG (reference sequence).

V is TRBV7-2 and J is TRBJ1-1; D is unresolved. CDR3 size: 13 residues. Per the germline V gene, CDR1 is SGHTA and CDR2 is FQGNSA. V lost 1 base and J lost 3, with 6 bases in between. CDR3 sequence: CASSLELYTEAFF. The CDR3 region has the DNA TGTGCCAGCAGCTTAGAGCTTTACACTGAAGCTTTCTTT.

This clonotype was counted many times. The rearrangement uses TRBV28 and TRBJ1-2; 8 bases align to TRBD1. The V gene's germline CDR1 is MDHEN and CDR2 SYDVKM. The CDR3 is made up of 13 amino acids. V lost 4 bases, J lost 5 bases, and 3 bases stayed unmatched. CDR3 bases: TGTGCCAGCAGTTCTCAGGGGGCTTATGGCTACACCTTC. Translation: CASSSQGAYGYTF.

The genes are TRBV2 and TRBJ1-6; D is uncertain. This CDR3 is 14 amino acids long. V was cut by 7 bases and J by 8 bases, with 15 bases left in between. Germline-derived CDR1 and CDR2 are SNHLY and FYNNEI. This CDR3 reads CASNLHTGDSPLHF. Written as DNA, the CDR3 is TGTGCCAGCAACCTTCACACTGGGGATTCACCCCTCCACTTT.

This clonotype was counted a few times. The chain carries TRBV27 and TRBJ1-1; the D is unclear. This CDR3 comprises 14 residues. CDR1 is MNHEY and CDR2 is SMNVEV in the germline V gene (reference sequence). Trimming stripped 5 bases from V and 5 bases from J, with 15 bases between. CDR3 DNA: TGTGCCAGCAGTGTAACAAGGTTTGGAACTGAAGCTTTCTTT. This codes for CASSVTRFGTEAFF.

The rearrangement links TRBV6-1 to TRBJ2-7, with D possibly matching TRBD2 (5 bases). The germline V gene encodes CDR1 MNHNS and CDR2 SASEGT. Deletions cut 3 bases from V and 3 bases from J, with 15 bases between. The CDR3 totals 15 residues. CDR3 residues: CASSDPTEGDYEQYF. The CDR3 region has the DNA TGTGCCAGCAGTGATCCCACAGAGGGAGACTACGAGCAGTACTTC.

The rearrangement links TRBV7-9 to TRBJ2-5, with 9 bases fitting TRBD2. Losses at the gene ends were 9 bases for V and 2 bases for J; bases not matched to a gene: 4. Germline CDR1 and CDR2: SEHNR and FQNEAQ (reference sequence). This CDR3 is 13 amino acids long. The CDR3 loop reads CASLAGPQETQYF. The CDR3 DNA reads TGTGCCAGTCTAGCGGGGCCTCAAGAGACCCAGTACTTC. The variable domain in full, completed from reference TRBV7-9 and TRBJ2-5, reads DTGVSQNPRHKITKRGQNVTFRCDPISEHNRLYWYRQTLGQGPEFLTYFQNEAQLEKSRLLSDRFSAERPKGSFSTLEIQRTEQGDSAMYLCASLAGPQETQYFGPGTRLLVL.

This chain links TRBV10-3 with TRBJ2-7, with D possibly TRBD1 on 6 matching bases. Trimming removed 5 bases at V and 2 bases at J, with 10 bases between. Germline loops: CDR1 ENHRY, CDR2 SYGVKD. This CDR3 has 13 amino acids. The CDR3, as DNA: TGTGCCATCAGTCCTGGGGGCACCTACGAGCAGTACTTC. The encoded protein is CAISPGGTYEQYF.

CDR3 bases: TGTGCCAGCAGCTTAGGGGATGCCACAGATACGCAGTATTTT. This translates into CASSLGDATDTQYF. The chain recombines TRBV7-8 with TRBJ2-3, with D hard to call. V lost 1 base and J 2 bases, leaving 7 bases between the germline ends. CDR3 length equals 14 residues. Germline V gene lookup returns CDR1 SGHVS and CDR2 FQNEAQ.

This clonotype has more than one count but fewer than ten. Here the CDR3 reads CASSPSSGGYQETQYF. The CDR3 coding sequence is TGTGCCAGCAGCCCATCTAGCGGGGGCTACCAAGAGACCCAGTACTTC. The V gene is TRBV13, the J gene TRBJ2-5; the match to TRBD2 covers 10 bases. This CDR3 region has 16 residues. Germline lookup yields CDR1 PRHDT and CDR2 FYEKMQ (reference sequence). V shed 5 bases, J shed 0 bases, and the junction held 6 bases outside the gene matches. Full variable domain (rest looked up from reference TRBV13 and TRBJ2-5): AAGVIQSPRHLIKEKRETATLKCYPIPRHDTVYWYQQGPGQDPQFLISFYEKMQSDKGSIPDRFSAQQFSDYHSELNMSSLELGDSALYFCASSPSSGGYQETQYFGPGTRLLVL.

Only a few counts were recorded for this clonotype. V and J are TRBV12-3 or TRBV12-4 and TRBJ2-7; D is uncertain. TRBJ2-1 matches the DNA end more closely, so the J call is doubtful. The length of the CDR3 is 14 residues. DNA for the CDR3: TGTGCCAGCAGCCAACGGGTTTATTTCCATGAGCAGTTCTTC. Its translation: CASSQRVYFHEQFF.

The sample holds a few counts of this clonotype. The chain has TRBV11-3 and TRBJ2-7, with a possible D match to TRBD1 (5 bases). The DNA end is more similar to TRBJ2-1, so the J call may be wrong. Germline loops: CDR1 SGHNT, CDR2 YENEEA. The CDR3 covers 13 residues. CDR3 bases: TGTGCCAGCAGCATTAGACAGTACAATGAGCAGTTCTTC. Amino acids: CASSIRQYNEQFF.

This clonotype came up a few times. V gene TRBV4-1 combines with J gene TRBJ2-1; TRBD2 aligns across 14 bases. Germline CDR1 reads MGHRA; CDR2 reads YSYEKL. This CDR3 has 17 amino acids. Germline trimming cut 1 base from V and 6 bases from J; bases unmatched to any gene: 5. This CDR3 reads CASSQGGLAGATNEQFF. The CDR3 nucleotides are TGCGCCAGCAGCCAAGGGGGACTAGCGGGGGCTACCAATGAGCAGTTCTTC.